This paragraph covers one T cell receptor beta chain sequence. Antigen unknown. The data were obtained in a study of cytomegalovirus exposure and HLA in healthy donors. Findings of the study overall: The investigators catalogued 160 or so TCR beta chains as cytomegalovirus-associated. TCR beta sequences reportedly predicted the HLA-A and HLA-B alleles of most subjects accurately.

The CDR3 has 15 amino acids. PCR primers comprised 60 Vbeta and 13 Jbeta primers. This table comes from immunoSEQ multiplex PCR, and its TCRdb copy is limited to in-frame clones, with some not included. The repertoire holds 150,000 to 200,000 clones, with approximately 86% as singletons. This sequence joins TRBV21-1 and TRBJ2-1; the tabulated D call, TRBD1, remains unverified against the DNA. TRBV21-1 is annotated as a pseudogene. This TCR was recovered from a woman between 18 and 30 years old in good health and CMV-seronegative. The source material was PBMCs. This chain's CDR3 is CASSWTGGDFDEQFF. CDR3 DNA sequence: TGTGCCAGCAGCTGGACAGGGGGCGATTTCGATGAGCAGTTCTTC.